This TCR beta chain was recovered during a study of shared clonotypes between healthy human individuals. Assay: immunoSEQ multiplex PCR; the TCRdb copy retains only in-frame clones and omits some. Of about 2.3 million clones in the sample, roughly 90% were seen once. Trimming took 0 bases from V and 7 from J; bases not matched to a gene: 7. In germline, CDR1 is SGHTA, CDR2 FQGNSA. CDR3 size: 15 residues. This TCR was sampled from a man aged 18-30 years in good health. Some clones in this sample may be carry-over from other donors' samples. This chain connects TRBV7-2 to TRBJ2-3; 7 bases align to TRBD2. The source material was naive CD4+ T cells from PBMCs. Subset described: CD45RA+ positively selected. The CDR3 loop is CASSLAGGNFYTQYF. In DNA form, the CDR3 reads TGTGCCAGCAGCTTAGCGGGAGGGAACTTTTATACGCAGTATTTT.